This record concerns one T cell receptor (beta chain) sequence. Positively selected for CCR7, the CD45RO-negative cells used as naive CD8 cells excluded terminally differentiated effector memory CD45RA+ cells. The study drew its donors from healthy HIV-negative adults without recent acute infections or vaccinations. Replicate PCRs from sorted subsets contained around 200 ng DNA, which is approximately 30,000 T cell genomes. The table came from immunoSEQ multiplex PCR; TCRdb's copy has only in-frame clones and leaves some out. This table has approximately 2,000,000 clones, about 93% appearing once. Germline values: CDR1 SEHNR, CDR2 FQNEAQ (reference sequence). The CDR3 extends over 15 amino acids. Trimming cost V 5 bases and J 0 bases, with 14 bases left between them. The source of the sample is a study of shared clonotypes between healthy human individuals. Study summary: Per-donor plates numbered three CD4 naive, three CD4 memory, two CD8 naive and one CD8 memory.

The chain combines TRBV7-9 with TRBJ2-7, with a possible D match to TRBD1 (5 bases). Sequencing was performed on naive CD8+ T cells from PBMCs. The source is a man aged 18 to 35 in good health. Some clones in this sample may be carry-over from other donors' samples. The CDR3 DNA reads as TGTGCCAGCAGCCCCTCAGACAGTCCCTCCTACGAGCAGTACTTC. Its translation: CASSPSDSPSYEQYF.